Described below is a single TCR beta chain sequence and its context. Its antigen remains unknown. The source of the sample is a study of shared clonotypes between healthy human individuals. The table came from immunoSEQ multiplex PCR; TCRdb's copy has only in-frame clones and leaves some out. This sample has about 480,000 clones, with approximately 79% found just once. General study findings and limits: The researchers took only blood, and tissue repertoires probably look different.

Sequenced input: PBMCs. The TCR originated in a woman aged 40 to 50 in good health. Some clones in this sample may be carry-over from other donors' samples.

The CDR3: CASSYSEGGRPGKLFF. The DNA of the CDR3 is TGTGCCAGCAGTTACTCAGAGGGTGGCAGACCGGGAAAACTGTTTTTT. The rearrangement uses TRBV6-5 and TRBJ1-4; D ambiguous. The germline V and J ends were trimmed by 0 bases and 10 bases, with 18 bases remaining between them. The germline V gene encodes CDR1 MNHEY and CDR2 SVGAGI. The CDR3 has 16 residues.